Sequencing of this T cell receptor (beta chain) was carried out in a study of blood T cell repertoires in COVID-19. Study as a whole: The study drew acute and convalescent COVID-19 samples from the United States, Italy and Spain. T cells, B-cell-depleted T cells, or PBMCs provided the cDNA or gDNA that served as material.

The V gene lost 0 bases and the J gene lost 6 bases, with 15 bases spanning the gap. CDR1 is LGHNA and CDR2 is YNFKEQ in the germline V gene. The CDR3 sequence is 15 residues long. As handled by the study authors: Amplifying reference gene primers gave estimates of nucleated cell counts. TCRdb keeps only in-frame clones here, not all; method: immunoSEQ multiplex PCR. V, J and clone size reflect that table, while D and trimming were determined from the DNA. The data hold 170,000 or so clones, with around 80% observed a single time. V usage is TRBV4-2 and J usage is TRBJ2-7; D is unclear. The sequence was collected from a man between 65 and 79 years old with active or convalescent COVID-19. Sequencing used peripheral blood. The CDR3 sequence: CASSQDRSPPGEQYF. The CDR3 DNA sequence: TGTGCCAGCAGCCAAGATCGAAGCCCCCCTGGCGAGCAGTACTTC.